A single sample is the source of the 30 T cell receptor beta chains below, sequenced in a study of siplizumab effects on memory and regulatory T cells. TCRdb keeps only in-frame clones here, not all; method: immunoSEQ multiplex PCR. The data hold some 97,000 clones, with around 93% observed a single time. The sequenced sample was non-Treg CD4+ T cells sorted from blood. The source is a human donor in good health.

CDR3 sequence (DNA): TGTGCCAGCAGCTTGGTCGGGGTACCCCAAGAGACCCAGTACTTC. Translating it yields CASSLVGVPQETQYF. V gene TRBV5-4 combines with J gene TRBJ2-5, with D possibly TRBD2 on 5 matching bases. The V gene's germline CDR1 is SGHNT and CDR2 YYREEE (reference sequence). V was shortened by 0 bases and J by 1 base, with 10 bases between the two germline ends. The CDR3 has 15 residues.

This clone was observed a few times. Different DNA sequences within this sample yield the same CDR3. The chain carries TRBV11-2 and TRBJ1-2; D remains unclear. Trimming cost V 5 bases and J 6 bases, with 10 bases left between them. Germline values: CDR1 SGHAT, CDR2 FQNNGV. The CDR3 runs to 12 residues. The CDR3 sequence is CASSPSGDGYTF. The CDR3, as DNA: TGTGCCAGCAGCCCATCCGGAGATGGCTACACCTTC. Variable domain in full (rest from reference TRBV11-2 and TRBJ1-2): EAGVAQSPRYKIIEKRQSVAFWCNPISGHATLYWYQQILGQGPKLLIQFQNNGVVDDSQLPKDRFSAERLKGVDSTLKIQPAKLEDSAVYLCASSPSGDGYTFGSGTRLTVV.

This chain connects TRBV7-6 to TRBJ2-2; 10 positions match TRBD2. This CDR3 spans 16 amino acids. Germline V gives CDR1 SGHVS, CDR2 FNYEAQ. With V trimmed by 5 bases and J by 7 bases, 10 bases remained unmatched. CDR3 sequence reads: CASSRLLAGAVGELFF. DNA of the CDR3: TGTGCCAGCAGCCGATTGCTAGCGGGAGCTGTCGGGGAGCTGTTTTTT.

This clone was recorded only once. CDR3 nucleotide sequence: TGTGCCTGGAGTGTACAAGGGGGACTAGCAATGGCCGAGCAGTACTTC. Encoded protein: CAWSVQGGLAMAEQYF. V gene TRBV30 combines with J gene TRBJ2-7, with 9 positions matching TRBD2. Trimming cost V 0 bases and J 6 bases; bases outside gene matches: 12. CDR1 and CDR2 (germline): GTSNPN, SVGIG (reference sequence). The CDR3 contains 16 residues.

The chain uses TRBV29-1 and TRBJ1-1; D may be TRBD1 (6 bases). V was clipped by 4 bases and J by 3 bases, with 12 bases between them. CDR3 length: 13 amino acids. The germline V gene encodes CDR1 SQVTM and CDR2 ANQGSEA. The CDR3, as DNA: TGCAGCGTTGCTGGGGGCAGAGACACTGAAGCTTTCTTT. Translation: CSVAGGRDTEAFF. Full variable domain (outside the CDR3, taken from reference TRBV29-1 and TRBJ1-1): SAVISQKPSRDICQRGTSLTIQCQVDSQVTMMFWYRQQPGQSLTLIATANQGSEATYESGFVIDKFPISRPNLTFSTLTVSNMSPEDSSIYLCSVAGGRDTEAFFGQGTRLTVV.

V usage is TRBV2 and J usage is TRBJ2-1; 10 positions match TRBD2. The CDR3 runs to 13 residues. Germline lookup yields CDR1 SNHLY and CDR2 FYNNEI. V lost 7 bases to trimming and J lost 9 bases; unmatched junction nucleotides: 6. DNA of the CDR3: TGTGCCAGCAACGTGGGACTAGCGATTGAGCAGTTCTTC. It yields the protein CASNVGLAIEQFF.

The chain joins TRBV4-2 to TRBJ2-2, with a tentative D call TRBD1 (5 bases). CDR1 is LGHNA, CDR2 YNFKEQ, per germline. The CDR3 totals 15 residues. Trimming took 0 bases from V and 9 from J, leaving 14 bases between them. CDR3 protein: CASSQDATALRELFF. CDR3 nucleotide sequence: TGTGCCAGCAGCCAAGATGCGACAGCCCTCAGGGAGCTGTTTTTT.

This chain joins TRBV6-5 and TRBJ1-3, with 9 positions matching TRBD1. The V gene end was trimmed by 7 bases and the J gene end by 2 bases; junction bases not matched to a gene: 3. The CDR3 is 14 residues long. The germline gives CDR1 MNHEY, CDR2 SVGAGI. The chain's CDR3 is CASKRQGAGNTIYF. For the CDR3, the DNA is TGTGCCAGCAAACGACAGGGGGCTGGAAACACCATATATTTT.

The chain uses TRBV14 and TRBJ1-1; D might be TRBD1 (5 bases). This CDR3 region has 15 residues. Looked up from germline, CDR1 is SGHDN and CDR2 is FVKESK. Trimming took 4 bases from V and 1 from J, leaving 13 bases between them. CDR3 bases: TGTGCCAGCAGCCGAAGCAGGGAAACGAACACTGAAGCTTTCTTT. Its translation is CASSRSRETNTEAFF. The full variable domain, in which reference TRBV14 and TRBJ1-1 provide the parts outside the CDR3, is EAGVTQFPSHSVIEKGQTVTLRCDPISGHDNLYWYRRVMGKEIKFLLHFVKESKQDESGMPNNRFLAERTGGTYSTLKVQPAELEDSGVYFCASSRSRETNTEAFFGQGTRLTVV.

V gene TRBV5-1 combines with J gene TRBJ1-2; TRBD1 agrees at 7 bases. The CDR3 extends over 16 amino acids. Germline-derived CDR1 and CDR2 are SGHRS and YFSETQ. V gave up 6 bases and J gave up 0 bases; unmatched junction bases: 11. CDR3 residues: CASTRDSMTTNYGYTF. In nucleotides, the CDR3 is TGCGCCAGCACTAGGGACAGCATGACTACTAACTATGGCTACACCTTC.

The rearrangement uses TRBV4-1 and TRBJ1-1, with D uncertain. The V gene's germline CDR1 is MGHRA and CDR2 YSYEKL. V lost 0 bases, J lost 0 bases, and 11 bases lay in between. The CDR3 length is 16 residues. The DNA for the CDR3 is TGCGCCAGCAGCCAAGACCCGGTTCAGGTGAACACTGAAGCTTTCTTT. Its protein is CASSQDPVQVNTEAFF.

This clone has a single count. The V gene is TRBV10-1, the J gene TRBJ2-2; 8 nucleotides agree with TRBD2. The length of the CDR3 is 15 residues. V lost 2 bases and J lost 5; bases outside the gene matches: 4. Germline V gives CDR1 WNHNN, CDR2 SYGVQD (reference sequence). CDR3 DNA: TGCGCCAGCAGTGAGAGCGGGAGCGGGACCGGGGAGCTGTTTTTT. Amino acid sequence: CASSESGSGTGELFF.

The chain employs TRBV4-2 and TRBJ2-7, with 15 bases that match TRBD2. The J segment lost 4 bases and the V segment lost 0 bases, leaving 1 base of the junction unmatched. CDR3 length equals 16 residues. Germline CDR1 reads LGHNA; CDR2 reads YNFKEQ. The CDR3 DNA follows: TGTGCCAGCAGCCAAGATGGGACTAGCGGGAGGTACGAGCAGTACTTC. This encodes CASSQDGTSGRYEQYF.

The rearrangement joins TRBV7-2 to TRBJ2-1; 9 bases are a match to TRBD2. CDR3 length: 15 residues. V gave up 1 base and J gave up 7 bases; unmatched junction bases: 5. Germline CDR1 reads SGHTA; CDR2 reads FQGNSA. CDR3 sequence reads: CASSLGGRARNEQFF. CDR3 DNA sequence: TGTGCCAGCAGCTTAGGCGGGAGGGCACGGAATGAGCAGTTCTTC.

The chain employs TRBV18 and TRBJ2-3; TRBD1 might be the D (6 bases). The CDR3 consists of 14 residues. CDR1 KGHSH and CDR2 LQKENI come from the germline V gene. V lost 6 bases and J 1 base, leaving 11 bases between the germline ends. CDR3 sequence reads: CASSRQAGTDTQYF. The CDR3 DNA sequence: TGTGCCAGCTCCCGACAGGCTGGCACAGATACGCAGTATTTT.

The CDR3 is CASSFGLAGAPFSTDTQYF. DNA of the CDR3: TGTGCCAGCAGCTTTGGTCTAGCGGGAGCGCCTTTTAGCACAGATACGCAGTATTTT. The chain joins TRBV5-5 to TRBJ2-3; 10 bases are a match to TRBD2. CDR1 SGHKS and CDR2 YYEKEE come from the germline V gene (reference sequence). V shed 2 bases and J 0 bases; nucleotides not matched to a gene: 12. This CDR3 is built from 19 residues.

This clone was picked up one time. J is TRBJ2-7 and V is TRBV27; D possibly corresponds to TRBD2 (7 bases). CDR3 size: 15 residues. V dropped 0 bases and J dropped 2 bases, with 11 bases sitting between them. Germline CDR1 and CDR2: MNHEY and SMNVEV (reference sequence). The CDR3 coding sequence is TGTGCCAGCAGTTTATCTTGGGGGGGCCCCTACGAGCAGTACTTC. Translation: CASSLSWGGPYEQYF.

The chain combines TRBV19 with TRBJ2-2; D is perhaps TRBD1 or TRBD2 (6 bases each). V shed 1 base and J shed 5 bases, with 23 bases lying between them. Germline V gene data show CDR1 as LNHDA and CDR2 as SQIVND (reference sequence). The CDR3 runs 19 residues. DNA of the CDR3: TGTGCCAGTAGTATAGGCTGGGTAGGGGGGCGAGTTGAGACCGGGGAGCTGTTTTTT. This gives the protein CASSIGWVGGRVETGELFF.

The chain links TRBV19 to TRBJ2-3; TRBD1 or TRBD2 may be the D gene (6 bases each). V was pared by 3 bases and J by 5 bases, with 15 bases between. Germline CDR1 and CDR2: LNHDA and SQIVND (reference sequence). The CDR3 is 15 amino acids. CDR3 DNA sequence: TGTGCCAGTAGTATTGAGGGGGGACACAGAGATACGCAGTATTTT. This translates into CASSIEGGHRDTQYF.

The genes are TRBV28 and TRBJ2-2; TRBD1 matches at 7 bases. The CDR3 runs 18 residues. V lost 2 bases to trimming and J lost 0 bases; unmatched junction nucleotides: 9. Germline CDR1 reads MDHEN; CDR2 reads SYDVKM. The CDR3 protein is CASSLLGQAQTNTGELFF. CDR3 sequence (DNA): TGTGCCAGCAGTTTACTCGGACAGGCCCAAACGAACACCGGGGAGCTGTTTTTT.

CDR3 in amino acids: CASSLALVSEQFF. The CDR3 DNA follows: TGCGCCAGCAGCTTGGCGCTAGTTAGTGAGCAGTTCTTC. The V call is TRBV5-1, the J call TRBJ2-1; D is unclear. Germline V gene lookup returns CDR1 SGHRS and CDR2 YFSETQ. V was cut by 0 bases and J by 9 bases, with 10 bases left in between. This CDR3 region has 13 residues. The whole variable domain, remainder taken from reference TRBV5-1 and TRBJ2-1, is KAGVTQTPRYLIKTRGQQVTLSCSPISGHRSVSWYQQTPGQGLQFLFEYFSETQRNKGNFPGRFSGRQFSNSRSEMNVSTLELGDSALYLCASSLALVSEQFFGPGTRLTVL.

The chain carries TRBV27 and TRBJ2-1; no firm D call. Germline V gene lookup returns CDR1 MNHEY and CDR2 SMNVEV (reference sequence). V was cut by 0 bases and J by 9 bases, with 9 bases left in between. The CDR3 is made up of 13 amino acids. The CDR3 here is CASSLSVGTEQFF. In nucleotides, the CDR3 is TGTGCCAGCAGTTTATCCGTTGGTACTGAGCAGTTCTTC.

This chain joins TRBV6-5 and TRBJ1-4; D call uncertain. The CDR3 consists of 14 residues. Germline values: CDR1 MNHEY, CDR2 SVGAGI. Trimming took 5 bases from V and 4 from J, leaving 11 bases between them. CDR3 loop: CASSRMGINEKLFF. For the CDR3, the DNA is TGTGCCAGCAGTCGTATGGGTATTAATGAAAAACTGTTTTTT.

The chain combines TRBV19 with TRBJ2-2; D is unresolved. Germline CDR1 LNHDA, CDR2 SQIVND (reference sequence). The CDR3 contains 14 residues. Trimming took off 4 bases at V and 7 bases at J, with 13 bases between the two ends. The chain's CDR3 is CASSTQSVIGELFF. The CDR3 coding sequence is TGTGCCAGTAGTACCCAAAGCGTCATCGGGGAGCTGTTTTTT. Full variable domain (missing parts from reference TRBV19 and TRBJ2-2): DGGITQSPKYLFRKEGQNVTLSCEQNLNHDAMYWYRQDPGQGLRLIYYSQIVNDFQKGDIAEGYSVSREKKESFPLTVTSAQKNPTAFYLCASSTQSVIGELFFGEGSRLTVL.

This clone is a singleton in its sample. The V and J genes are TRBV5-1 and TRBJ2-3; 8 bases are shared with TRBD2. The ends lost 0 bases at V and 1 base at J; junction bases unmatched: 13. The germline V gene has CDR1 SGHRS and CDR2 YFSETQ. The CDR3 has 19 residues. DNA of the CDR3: TGCGCCAGCAGCTTGGACACTCCGTACGGCGGGAGGCGCACAGATACGCAGTATTTT. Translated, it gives CASSLDTPYGGRRTDTQYF.

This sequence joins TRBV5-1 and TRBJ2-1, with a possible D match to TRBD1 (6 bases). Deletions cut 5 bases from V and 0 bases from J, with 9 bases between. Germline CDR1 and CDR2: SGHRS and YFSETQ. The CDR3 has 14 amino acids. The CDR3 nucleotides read TGCGCCAGCAGGGCGGACAGCTCCTACAATGAGCAGTTCTTC. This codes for CASRADSSYNEQFF.

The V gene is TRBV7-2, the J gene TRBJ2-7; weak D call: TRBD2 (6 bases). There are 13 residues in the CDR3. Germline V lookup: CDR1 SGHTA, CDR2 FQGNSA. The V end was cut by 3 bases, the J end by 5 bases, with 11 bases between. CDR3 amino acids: CASSFGRYDEQYF. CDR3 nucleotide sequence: TGTGCCAGCAGCTTCGGGAGATACGACGAGCAGTACTTC.

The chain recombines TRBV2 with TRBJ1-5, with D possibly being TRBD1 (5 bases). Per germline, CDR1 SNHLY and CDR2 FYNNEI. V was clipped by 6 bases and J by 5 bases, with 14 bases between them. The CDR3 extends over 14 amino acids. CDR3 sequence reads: CASSWDGLYQPQHF. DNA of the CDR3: TGTGCCAGCAGCTGGGACGGACTTTATCAGCCCCAGCATTTT.

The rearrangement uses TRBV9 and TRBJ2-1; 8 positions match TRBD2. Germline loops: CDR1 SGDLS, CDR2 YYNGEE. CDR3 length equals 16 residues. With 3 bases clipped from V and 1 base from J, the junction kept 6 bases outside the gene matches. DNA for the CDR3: TGTGCCAGCAGCGCTAGCGGGCCAAGTTCCTACAATGAGCAGTTCTTC. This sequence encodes CASSASGPSSYNEQFF.

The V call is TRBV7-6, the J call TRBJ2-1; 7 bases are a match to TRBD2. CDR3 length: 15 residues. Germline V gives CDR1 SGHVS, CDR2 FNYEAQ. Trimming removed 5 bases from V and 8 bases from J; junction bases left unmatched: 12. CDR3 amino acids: CASSPSWTRTDEQFF. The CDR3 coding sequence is TGTGCCAGCAGCCCCTCATGGACTAGAACTGATGAGCAGTTCTTC.